The subject of this entry is one TCR beta chain. Its target is not known. This entry is derived from a study of identical twins. General observations from the study: Within beta out-of-frame sequences, the excess sharing observed between twins was weaker. Reduced insertions were recorded for abundant cord blood beta clonotypes, with no such pattern in memory repertoires. Zero-insertion findings could be partly confounded by invariant cells (MAIT and iNKT cells). Cross-sectional statistics, not tracking of the same donors, supported the conclusions.

CDR1 is SGHTA and CDR2 is FQGNSA in the germline V gene. Germline trimming cut 5 bases from V and 6 bases from J; bases unmatched to any gene: 7. The CDR3 spans 16 residues. TCRdb itself ran the 5' RACE reads through MiXCR, one entry per CDR3 protein. This sample carries roughly 1,500,000 distinct CDR3 sequences, around 29% of them seen once, and the ten largest clones take over 0.25%. V is TRBV7-2 and J is TRBJ2-1; 13 bases are shared with TRBD2. The clonotype comes from a newborn girl in good health. The specimen was cord blood. The CDR3 is CASSKRTSGSGNEQFF. CDR3 nucleotide sequence: TGTGCCAGCAGCAAGAGGACTAGCGGGAGTGGCAATGAGCAGTTCTTC.